This TCR beta chain was sequenced for a study of neoadjuvant nivolumab and ipilimumab in lung cancer. Study details: Patients got nivolumab 3 mg/kg on days 1, 15 and 29; combination added ipilimumab 1 mg/kg day 1.

TCRdb's copy holds only in-frame clones and misses some; the assay was immunoSEQ multiplex PCR. This sample carries approximately 40,000 clones, 85% to 90% of them seen once, and the ten largest clones take 3% to 4%. Germline CDR1 MNHEY, CDR2 SMNVEV (reference sequence). CDR3 length: 13 amino acids. The ends were cut back, 3 bases at V and 2 bases at J, with 7 bases in the middle. Sequencing was performed on peripheral blood, taken before neoadjuvant nivolumab, alone or with ipilimumab. This TCR was recovered from an adult with non-small cell lung cancer. V is TRBV27 and J is TRBJ1-2; no clear D gene. The CDR3: CASSFWENYGYTF. The CDR3 DNA reads TGTGCCAGCAGTTTTTGGGAAAACTATGGCTACACCTTC.